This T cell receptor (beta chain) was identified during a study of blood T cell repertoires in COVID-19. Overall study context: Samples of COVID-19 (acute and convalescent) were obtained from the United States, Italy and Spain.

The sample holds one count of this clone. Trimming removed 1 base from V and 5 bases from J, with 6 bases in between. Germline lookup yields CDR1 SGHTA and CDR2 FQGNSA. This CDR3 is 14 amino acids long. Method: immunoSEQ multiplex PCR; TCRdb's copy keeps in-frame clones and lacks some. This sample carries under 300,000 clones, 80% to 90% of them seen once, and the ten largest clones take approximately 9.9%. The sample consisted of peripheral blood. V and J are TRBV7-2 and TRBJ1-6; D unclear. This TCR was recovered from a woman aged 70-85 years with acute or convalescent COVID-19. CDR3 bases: TGTGCCAGCAGCTTAGTGCGGAATAATTCACCCCTCCACTTT. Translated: CASSLVRNNSPLHF.